This record concerns one TCR beta chain sequence. The antigen it recognizes is unknown. No clone much larger than this one lies a single base away; base qualities are absent. The CDR3 measures 15 amino acids from cysteine to phenylalanine. Only the CDR3 DNA stays, 45 bases, in frame from base 1. Deletion took 4 bases off V and 5 bases off J, with a span of 17 bases between the germline ends. From a lookup of the germline V gene, CDR1 and CDR2 are SGDLS and YYNGEE. The method behind the library was 5' RACE. The reads were generated on an Illumina HiSeq 2500. A second PCR of 7 to 11 cycles was performed with a sample-barcoded 5' primer and a J-beta primer mix. A unique molecular identifier was introduced onto each TCR beta cDNA molecule by a template-switch 5' adaptor carrying 12 random nucleotides. Each sample yielded at least 3 million CDR3-containing paired-end reads. First-strand cDNA was synthesized from all RNA with the Mint cDNA synthesis kit, primed by a TRBC-specific oligonucleotide. All cDNA was treated with uracil-DNA glycosylase and then went through a first 18-cycle PCR with the universal primers M1SS and BC2_uni_R. Processing in the source paper ran as follows. For normalization, 1 million high-quality reads, each with a distinct molecular identifier, were randomly selected from each sample. Instead of being binned into consensus sequences, reads with shared molecular identifiers were discarded. MiTCR, with a Q25 quality threshold and the strictest error-elimination algorithm, was used for CDR3 identification, clonotype clustering and error correction. Lower-bound total TCR beta diversity was estimated with a nonparametric unseen species model using Euler transformation. In TCRdb, the public reads were trimmed at Q25 with fastp and aligned with MiXCR, with productive beta chains retained. Each CDR3 protein gets just one entry, which takes the most common genes and DNA from the rows behind it. The V and J calls, along with clone size, are taken from TCRdb and not from the paper's own processing. Here the sample has 850,000 to 1,300,000 distinct CDR3 sequences; roughly 45% occur a single time. In total, the top ten clones hold approximately 19% of the sample.

The data were taken from a study of blood T cells in healthy people across ages (dated by TCRdb to 2013 to 2016). For context, the study as a whole: In model experiments, roughly one uniquely barcoded TCR beta cDNA molecule per two T cells was captured by template switching. Using deep sequencing normalized with unique cDNA molecular identifiers, the study measured how TCR beta repertoire diversity changes with age. The donors were split into four age groups: young (average about 16 years), middle-aged (roughly 39), aged (62) and long-lived (approximately 80). To avoid experimental bias, donors of different ages were randomly spread across the sequencing lanes. Two additional independent replicas of 1 million unique cDNA reads from the same blood draw were analyzed for two donors (one aged 18 to 30 and one aged 80 or older).

Systemically healthy Caucasian individuals from Russia, 35 to 40 in total and aged roughly 6 to 100 years, were included as donors. Approximately 9.3 milliliters of peripheral blood were drawn from each donor into EDTA-treated Vacutainer tubes. Ficoll-Paque density-gradient centrifugation was used to isolate PBMCs, with at least 7 million per sample. Trizol reagent was used to extract total RNA from the PBMCs, yielding at least 6 micrograms per sample. For every donor, an aliquot of PBMCs went through flow cytometry to measure the percentages of naive CD45RAhigh/CD27high T cells. What the authors observed across the whole study: The CMV infection status of donors was not known, potentially confounding age-related changes in expanded clonotypes. The long-lived group showed more naive CD4+ T cells, fewer expanded clones and increased TCR diversity than the aged group, suggesting age selection. Conclusive comparison of naive and antigen-experienced compartments was prevented by the profiling of bulk unsorted PBMCs. Estimates of total diversity from one million sequenced T cells were regarded as lower bounds and underestimates. The percentage of naive T cells measured by flow cytometry correlated strongly with observed TCR beta diversity. Observed TCR beta diversity per million T cells fell roughly linearly with age, and a significant reduction was already apparent by age roughly 40.

This clonotype was obtained from an older woman in good health. The chain is assembled from TRBV9 and TRBJ2-3; the D region is possibly TRBD1 or TRBD2, each matching across 5 bases. Sequencing used blood. In nucleotide form, the sequence is TGTGCCAGCAGCCCACAGGATAGGGAGAAAGATACGCAGTATTTT. Translation gives CASSPQDREKDTQYF. Outside the CDR3, residues come from the reference TRBV9 and TRBJ2-3 proteins, so the full variable domain is: DSGVTQTPKHLITATGQRVTLRCSPRSGDLSVYWYQQSLDQGLQFLIQYYNGEERAKGNILERFSAQQFPDLHSELNLSSLELGDSALYFCASSPQDREKDTQYFGPGTRLTVL.